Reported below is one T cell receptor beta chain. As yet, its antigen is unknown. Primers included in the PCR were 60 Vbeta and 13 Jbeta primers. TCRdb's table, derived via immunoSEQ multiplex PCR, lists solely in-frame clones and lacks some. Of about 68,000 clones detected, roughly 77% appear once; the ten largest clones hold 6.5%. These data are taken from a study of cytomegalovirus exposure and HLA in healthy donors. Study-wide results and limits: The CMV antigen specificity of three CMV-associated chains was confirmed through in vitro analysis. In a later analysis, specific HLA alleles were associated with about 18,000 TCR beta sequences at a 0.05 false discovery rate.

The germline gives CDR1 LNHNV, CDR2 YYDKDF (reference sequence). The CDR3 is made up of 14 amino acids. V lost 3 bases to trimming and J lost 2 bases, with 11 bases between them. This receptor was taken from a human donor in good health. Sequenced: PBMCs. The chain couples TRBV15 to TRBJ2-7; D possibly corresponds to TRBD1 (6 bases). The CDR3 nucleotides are TGTGCCACCAGCAGGGACCCAGGGGCCTACGAGCAGTACTTC. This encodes CATSRDPGAYEQYF.